Reported below is one TCR beta chain. Its antigen is not identified. A J-beta primer mix and a sample-barcoded 5' primer were used in a second PCR of about 7 to 12 cycles. Every sample gave at least 2.5 million paired-end reads containing CDR3. MiXCR was run by TCRdb on the 5' RACE reads, yielding one entry per CDR3 protein. Of approximately 810,000 distinct CDR3 sequences in the sample, about 30% were seen once. This entry comes from a study of blood T cells in healthy people across ages. Each sample provided at least 5.5 micrograms of extracted total RNA. Trimming left V 3 bases short and J 6 bases short, with 8 bases between. CDR3 length: 12 amino acids. The germline gives CDR1 SNHLY, CDR2 FYNNEI. Study observations and caveats: More naive CD4+ cells and higher diversity marked long-lived donors relative to aged donors. CMV status of donors was not determined, possibly confounding expanded clonotype changes.

The TCR was taken from a woman of 80 years or more in good health. The chain couples TRBV2 to TRBJ1-1; D not resolved. Source material: blood. The CDR3 here is CASSEVSSEAFF. The CDR3 region has the DNA TGTGCCAGCAGTGAGGTCTCCTCTGAAGCTTTCTTT.